The rows below give T cell receptor beta chains drawn from one sample of a study of cytomegalovirus exposure and HLA in healthy donors. The protocol was immunoSEQ multiplex PCR, while the TCRdb copy is restricted to in-frame clones and leaves out a portion. This table holds 90,000 to 100,000 clones, 60% to 85% found once. Material for sequencing was PBMCs. Receptors were obtained from a man aged 60-69 years in good health and CMV-seropositive. Both conserved end residues are part of each CDR3. The order of the fields is CDR3 protein, CDR3 DNA, V gene, J gene, D gene, clone size. A D gene is named only where the DNA matches it firmly. Only part of the rows carry a size: once, few, many, or a class if the clone is expanded.

CASSPGTGREEQYF	TGTGCCAGCTCTCCCGGGACAGGGAGAGAAGAGCAGTACTTC	TRBV18	TRBJ2-7	TRBD1	NA
CASSPGTGWGNYGYTF	TGTGCCAGCAGTCCAGGGACAGGGTGGGGCAACTATGGCTACACCTTC	TRBV27	TRBJ1-2	TRBD1	once
CASSREAPRTDTQYF	TGTGCCAGCAGCCGGGAGGCCCCTCGCACAGATACGCAGTATTTT	TRBV14	TRBJ2-3	NA	few
CASNRDRITTGELFF	TGTGCCAGTAACCGGGACAGAATAACCACCGGGGAGCTGTTTTTT	TRBV6-5	TRBJ2-2	TRBD1	NA
CASSESGQTFTDTQYF	TGCGCCAGCAGTGAGTCGGGACAGACGTTCACAGATACGCAGTATTTT	TRBV10-2	TRBJ2-3	TRBD1	once
CASSALYGDTQYF	TGTGCCAGCAGCGCCCTCTATGGAGATACGCAGTATTTT	TRBV7-2	TRBJ2-3	NA	NA
CASSFGIPSGGTSGYTQYF	TGTGCCAGCAGCTTCGGTATTCCTAGCGGGGGGACGAGCGGTTATACGCAGTATTTT	TRBV11-2	TRBJ2-3	TRBD2	NA
CSAGGDAGSGRNTEAFF	TGCAGCGCTGGAGGGGACGCGGGGTCAGGTCGCAACACTGAAGCTTTCTTT	TRBV29-1	TRBJ1-1	NA	NA
CASSLGRGDQETQYF	TGCGCCAGCAGCTTAGGCAGGGGGGACCAAGAGACCCAGTACTTC	TRBV5-1	TRBJ2-5	NA	NA
CASSLPGGTYGYTF	TGTGCCAGCAGCTTGCCCGGAGGAACCTATGGCTACACCTTC	TRBV5-4	TRBJ1-2	NA	NA
CASSLGVAVSYNEQFF	TGTGCCAGCAGCTTGGGGGTAGCGGTCTCCTACAATGAGCAGTTCTTC	TRBV5-4	TRBJ2-1	NA	NA
CASRYAESGNTIYF	TGTGCCAGCAGGTATGCAGAATCTGGAAACACCATATATTTT	TRBV6-1	TRBJ1-3	NA	NA
CASSSRTGGNYGYTF	TGTGCCAGCAGCTCACGGACAGGGGGCAACTATGGCTACACCTTC	TRBV7-8	TRBJ1-2	TRBD1	NA
CASSLAFLDRVAGNTIYF	TGTGCCAGCAGCTTAGCCTTTCTCGACAGGGTTGCTGGAAACACCATATATTTT	TRBV7-8	TRBJ1-3	TRBD1	NA
CASSMGRTRYNEQFF	TGTGCCAGTAGTATGGGCAGGACACGGTACAATGAGCAGTTCTTC	TRBV19	TRBJ2-1	NA	NA
CASSIDGRASGRDEQYF	TGTGCCAGTAGTATAGATGGCAGGGCTAGCGGGCGCGACGAGCAGTACTTC	TRBV19	TRBJ2-7	TRBD2	NA
CASSLGLADTDTQYF	TGTGCCAGCAGCTTGGGACTAGCAGACACAGATACGCAGTATTTT	TRBV5-8	TRBJ2-3	TRBD2	NA
CASSLEGVTEAFF	TGCGCCAGCAGCTTGGAGGGGGTTACTGAAGCTTTCTTT	TRBV5-1	TRBJ1-1	NA	NA
CASSVEARGYEQYF	TGTGCCAGCAGCGTAGAGGCCAGAGGGTACGAGCAGTACTTC	TRBV9	TRBJ2-7	NA	NA
CASREGQGNTGELFF	TGTGCCAGCAGGGAGGGACAGGGGAACACCGGGGAGCTGTTTTTT	TRBV2	TRBJ2-2	TRBD1	NA
CASRTSGGPGETQYF	TGCGCCAGCAGAACTAGCGGGGGGCCGGGGGAGACCCAGTACTTC	TRBV5-1	TRBJ2-5	TRBD2	NA
CASSPTTGEKRDEKLFF	TGCGCCAGCTCCCCTACGACGGGTGAGAAGAGGGATGAAAAACTGTTTTTT	TRBV10-2	TRBJ1-4	NA	few
CASSFHAPGGRYNEQFF	TGTGCCAGCAGCTTCCATGCCCCCGGGGGGCGCTACAATGAGCAGTTCTTC	TRBV7-2	TRBJ2-1	NA	NA
CASSSWDRDYEQYF	TGTGCCAGCAGCTCCTGGGACAGGGACTACGAGCAGTACTTC	TRBV7-8	TRBJ2-7	TRBD1	NA
CASSFDRNSNQPQHF	TGTGCCAGCAGCTTTGACAGAAATAGCAATCAGCCCCAGCATTTT	TRBV6-1	TRBJ1-5	NA	NA
CASSSGQASNQPQHF	TGTGCCAGCAGCTCTGGACAGGCTAGCAATCAGCCCCAGCATTTT	TRBV28	TRBJ1-5	TRBD1	once
CASIPRATGYNSPLHF	TGTGCCAGCATCCCTAGGGCGACAGGCTATAATTCACCCCTCCACTTT	TRBV2	TRBJ1-6	NA	NA
CATSRDLGADYSNQPQHF	TGTGCCACCAGCAGAGATCTTGGGGCGGATTATAGCAATCAGCCCCAGCATTTT	TRBV15	TRBJ1-5	NA	NA
CASSLGSGKETQYF	TGTGCCAGCAGCTTAGGTTCAGGGAAAGAGACCCAGTACTTC	TRBV11-2	TRBJ2-5	NA	NA
CASSVTGGFYEQYF	TGTGCCAGCAGCGTCACAGGGGGTTTCTACGAGCAGTACTTC	TRBV9	TRBJ2-7	TRBD1	once
CASSLDRGGGDYEQYF	TGTGCCAGCAGCTTAGATCGCGGCGGGGGGGACTACGAGCAGTACTTC	TRBV11-2	TRBJ2-7	TRBD2	NA
CASTLASSTYNSPLHF	TGTGCCAGCACCTTGGCCTCCAGTACCTATAATTCACCCCTCCACTTT	TRBV5-6	TRBJ1-6	NA	NA
CASSLLSSETQYF	TGTGCCAGCAGCTTACTCTCCTCGGAGACCCAGTACTTC	TRBV7-8	TRBJ2-5	NA	few
CASSFPTRPLEQYF	TGTGCCAGCAGCTTTCCGACACGGCCTCTCGAGCAGTACTTC	TRBV5-4	TRBJ2-7	NA	NA
CASSTTSRGRAEAFF	TGTGCCAGTAGTACCACATCCAGGGGTAGGGCTGAAGCTTTCTTT	TRBV19	TRBJ1-1	NA	NA
CASSRLPGRAGYEQYF	TGTGCCAGCAGCCGACTGCCGGGGAGGGCGGGATACGAGCAGTACTTC	TRBV5-6	TRBJ2-7	TRBD2	NA
CASSRLEGNEQFF	TGTGCCAGCTCCCGGTTGGAGGGGAATGAGCAGTTCTTC	TRBV18	TRBJ2-1	NA	NA
CASSEGNREIYTF	TGTGCCAGCAGTGAAGGAAATAGAGAGATATACACCTTC	TRBV6-1	TRBJ1-2	NA	NA
CASTSLRGRDTGELFF	TGTGCCAGCACATCTCTCAGGGGAAGGGACACCGGGGAGCTGTTTTTT	TRBV2	TRBJ2-2	NA	NA
CASSIGQGAGYTF	TGCGCCAGCAGCATAGGACAGGGGGCGGGCTACACCTTC	TRBV5-1	TRBJ1-2	TRBD1	NA
CASSLPDRVLYEQYF	TGTGCCAGCAGTTTGCCTGACAGGGTCCTCTACGAGCAGTACTTC	TRBV28	TRBJ2-7	TRBD1	NA
CASSEAAAYNSPLHF	TGTGCCAGCAGTGAAGCCGCAGCCTATAATTCACCCCTCCACTTT	TRBV2	TRBJ1-6	NA	once
CASSYFRLTGELFF	TGTGCCAGCAGTTACTTTAGATTAACCGGGGAGCTGTTTTTT	TRBV6-5	TRBJ2-2	NA	few
CASSVDRMNTEAFF	TGTGCCAGCAGCGTCGACAGAATGAACACTGAAGCTTTCTTT	TRBV7-9	TRBJ1-1	NA	NA
CASSRDRGEETQYF	TGTGCCAGCTCACGGGACAGGGGGGAAGAGACCCAGTACTTC	TRBV18	TRBJ2-5	TRBD1	NA
CASSLFPFDSWQYF	TGCGCCAGCAGCTTGTTCCCCTTTGACAGTTGGCAGTACTTC	TRBV5-1	TRBJ2-7	NA	NA